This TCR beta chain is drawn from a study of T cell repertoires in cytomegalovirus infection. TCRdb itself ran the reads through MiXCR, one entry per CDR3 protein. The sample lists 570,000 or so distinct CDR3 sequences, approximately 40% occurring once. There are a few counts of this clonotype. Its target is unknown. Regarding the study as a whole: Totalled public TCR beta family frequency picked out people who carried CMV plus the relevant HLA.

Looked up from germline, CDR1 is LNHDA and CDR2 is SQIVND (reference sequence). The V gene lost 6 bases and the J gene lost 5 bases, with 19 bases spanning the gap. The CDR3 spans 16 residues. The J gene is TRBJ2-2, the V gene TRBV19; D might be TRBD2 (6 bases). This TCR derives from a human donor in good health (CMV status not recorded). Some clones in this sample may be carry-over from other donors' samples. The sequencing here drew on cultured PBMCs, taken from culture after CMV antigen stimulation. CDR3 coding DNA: TGTGCCAGTAGGAGGAGGGTCGGAATTAGTACCGGGGAGCTGTTTTTT. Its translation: CASRRRVGISTGELFF.